The clone carrying this T cell receptor (beta chain) was recorded at least ten times. Antigen specificity is unknown. Together with a sample-barcoded 5' primer, a J-beta primer mix was included in a second PCR lasting roughly 6 to 12 cycles. TCRdb independently ran MiXCR on the 5' RACE reads; one entry per CDR3 protein. The sample shows 1.5 million to 2 million distinct CDR3 sequences, approximately 28% of them seen only once. This record comes from a study of blood T cells in healthy people across ages. Broader study findings: Any changes in expanded clonotypes were possibly confounded, as donor CMV status remained unknown. Fewer expanded clones and more diversity marked long-lived versus aged donors.

V lost 1 base and J lost 1; bases outside the gene matches: 5. From germline, CDR1 is SGHDT and CDR2 YYEEEE. The CDR3 sequence is 16 residues long. V usage is TRBV5-6 and J usage is TRBJ2-1; 7 bases map to TRBD2. The specimen was blood. The receptor was derived from a young woman in good health. The CDR3 is CASSLHGGFSYNEQFF. The CDR3 DNA sequence: TGTGCCAGCAGCTTGCACGGGGGGTTTTCCTACAATGAGCAGTTCTTC.